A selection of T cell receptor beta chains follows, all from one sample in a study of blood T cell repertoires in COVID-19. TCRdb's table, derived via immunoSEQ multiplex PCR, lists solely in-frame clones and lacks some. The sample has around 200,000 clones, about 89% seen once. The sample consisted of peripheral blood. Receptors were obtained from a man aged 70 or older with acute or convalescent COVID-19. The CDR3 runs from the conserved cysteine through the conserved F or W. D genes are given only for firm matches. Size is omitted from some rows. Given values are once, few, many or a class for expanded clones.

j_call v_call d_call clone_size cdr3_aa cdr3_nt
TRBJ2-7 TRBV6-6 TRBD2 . CASSYPAGTSGREQYF TGTGCCAGCAGCTATCCTGCGGGGACTAGCGGGAGAGAGCAGTACTTC
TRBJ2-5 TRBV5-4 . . CASSLPQETQYF TGTGCCAGCAGCTTGCCGCAAGAGACCCAGTACTTC
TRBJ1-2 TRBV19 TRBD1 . CAIWTGYGYTF TGTGCCATCTGGACAGGCTATGGCTACACCTTC
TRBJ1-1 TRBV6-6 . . CASGPPVGEAFF TGTGCCAGCGGGCCGCCCGTGGGCGAAGCTTTCTTT
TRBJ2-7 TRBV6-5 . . CASRKREDYEQYF TGTGCCAGCAGAAAAAGGGAGGACTACGAGCAGTACTTC
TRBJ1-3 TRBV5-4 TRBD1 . CATTDRDSGNTIYF TGTGCCACCACCGACAGGGACTCTGGAAACACCATATATTTT
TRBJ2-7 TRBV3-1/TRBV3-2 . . CASSGEGQEVLYEQYF TGTGCCAGCAGCGGGGAGGGACAGGAGGTTTTATACGAGCAGTACTTC
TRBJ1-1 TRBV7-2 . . CASSQPWTEMNTEAFF TGTGCCAGCAGCCAACCTTGGACAGAGATGAACACTGAAGCTTTCTTT
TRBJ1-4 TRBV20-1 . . CSASPSGTNEKLFF TGCAGTGCTAGTCCCAGTGGAACTAATGAAAAACTGTTTTTT
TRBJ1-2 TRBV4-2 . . CASSQGFEGGGYTF TGTGCCAGCAGCCAAGGTTTCGAGGGTGGCGGCTACACCTTC
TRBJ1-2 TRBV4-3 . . CASSPLDSRGYTF TGCGCCAGCAGCCCCTTGGACAGCCGAGGCTACACCTTC
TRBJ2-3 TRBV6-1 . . CASSEQVGQGSTDTQYF TGTGCCAGCAGTGAACAGGTGGGGCAGGGTAGCACAGATACGCAGTATTTT
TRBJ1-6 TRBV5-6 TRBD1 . CASSPTGGSYNSPLHF TGTGCCAGCAGCCCAACAGGGGGCTCCTATAATTCACCCCTCCACTTT
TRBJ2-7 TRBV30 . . CAWRTGTYEQYF TGTGCCTGGAGAACAGGGACCTACGAGCAGTACTTC
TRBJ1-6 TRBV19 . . CASSSGGPLYNSPLHF TGTGCCAGTAGTAGTGGAGGGCCCCTATATAATTCACCCCTCCACTTT
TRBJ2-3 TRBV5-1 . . CASSFVASSEDTQYF TGCGCCAGCAGCTTCGTAGCGAGTTCGGAAGATACGCAGTATTTT
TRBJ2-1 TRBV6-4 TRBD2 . CASSDSGGINEQFF TGTGCCAGCAGTGATAGCGGGGGCATCAATGAGCAGTTCTTC
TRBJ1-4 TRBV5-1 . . CASSSQGDGDEKLFF TGCGCCAGCAGCTCACAGGGTGATGGAGATGAAAAACTGTTTTTT
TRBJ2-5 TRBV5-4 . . CASSADSYQETQYF TGTGCCAGCAGCGCCGACTCGTACCAAGAGACCCAGTACTTC
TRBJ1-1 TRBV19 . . CASSGTGRQAFF TGTGCCAGTAGTGGAACAGGTCGGCAAGCTTTCTTT
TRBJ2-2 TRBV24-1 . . CATERVNTGELFF TGTGCCACCGAGAGGGTGAACACCGGGGAGCTGTTTTTT
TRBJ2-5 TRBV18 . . CASSPLTGTETQYF TGTGCCAGCTCACCATTAACAGGGACAGAGACCCAGTACTTC
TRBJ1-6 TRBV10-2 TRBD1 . CASSRTGRSSYNSPLHF TGCGCCAGCAGCCGGACAGGGCGGAGCTCCTATAATTCACCCCTCCACTTT
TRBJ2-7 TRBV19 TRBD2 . CASSMRGIGTSSYEQYF TGTGCCAGTAGTATGCGGGGAATCGGGACTAGCTCCTACGAGCAGTACTTC
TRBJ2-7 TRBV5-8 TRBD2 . CASKHGTSGGSLYEQYF TGTGCCAGCAAACATGGGACTAGCGGGGGTTCCCTCTACGAGCAGTACTTC
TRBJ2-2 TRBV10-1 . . CASSESTTTGELFF TGCGCCAGCAGTGAGTCGACTACCACCGGGGAGCTGTTTTTT
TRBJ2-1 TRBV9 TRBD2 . CASSPRGLAAYNEQFF TGTGCCAGCAGCCCCCGCGGGCTAGCGGCCTACAATGAGCAGTTCTTC
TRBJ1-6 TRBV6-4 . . CASSRRSPSSYNSPLHF TGTGCCAGCAGCCGCAGGTCTCCCTCGTCCTATAATTCACCCCTCCACTTT
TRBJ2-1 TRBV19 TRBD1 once CASSRRTGTSLANEQFF TGTGCCAGTAGTAGACGGACAGGGACCTCCTTGGCCAATGAGCAGTTCTTC
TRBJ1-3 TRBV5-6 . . CASSPRAGGNTIYF TGTGCCAGCAGCCCTCGGGCAGGGGGAAACACCATATATTTT
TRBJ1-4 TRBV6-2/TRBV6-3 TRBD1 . CASSYSWDRNEKLFF TGTGCCAGCAGTTACTCGTGGGACAGGAATGAAAAACTGTTTTTT
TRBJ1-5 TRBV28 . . CASARENQPQHF TGTGCCAGCGCGAGGGAGAATCAGCCCCAGCATTTT
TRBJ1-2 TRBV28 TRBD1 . CASSLTDRGEGYTF TGTGCCAGCAGTTTAACCGACAGGGGAGAGGGCTACACCTTC
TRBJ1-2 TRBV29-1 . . CSVEGPGPRYTF TGCAGCGTTGAAGGCCCGGGTCCACGCTACACCTTC
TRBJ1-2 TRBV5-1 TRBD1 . CASSPDRVGYTF TGCGCCAGCAGCCCAGACAGGGTAGGCTACACCTTC
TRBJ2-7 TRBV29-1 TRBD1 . CSANRDRGLEQYF TGCAGCGCCAACCGGGACAGGGGTTTAGAGCAGTACTTC
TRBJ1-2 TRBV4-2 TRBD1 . CASSRDGTAPTQFYGYTF TGTGCCAGCAGCCGGGACGGGACAGCTCCGACACAGTTCTATGGCTACACCTTC
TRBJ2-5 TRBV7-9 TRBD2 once CASSIGGGIETQYF TGTGCCAGCAGCATCGGGGGGGGCATTGAGACCCAGTACTTC
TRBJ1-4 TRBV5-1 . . CASSLQGSTNEKLFF TGCGCCAGCAGCTTACAGGGATCTACTAATGAAAAACTGTTTTTT
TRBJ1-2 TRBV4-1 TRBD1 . CASSQDETGGYYGYTF TGCGCCAGCAGCCAAGATGAGACAGGGGGCTACTATGGCTACACCTTC
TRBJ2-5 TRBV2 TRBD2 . CASSGRAAGGETQYF TGTGCCAGCAGTGGACGTGCAGCGGGAGGGGAGACCCAGTACTTC
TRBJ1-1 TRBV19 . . CASSGLGGAGNTEAFF TGTGCCAGTAGTGGCTTGGGGGGGGCTGGGAACACTGAAGCTTTCTTT
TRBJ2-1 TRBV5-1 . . CASSLEANEQFF TGCGCCAGCAGCTTGGAAGCGAATGAGCAGTTCTTC
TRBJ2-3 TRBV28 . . CASSLSQGPSAAQYF TGTGCCAGCAGTTTATCCCAGGGCCCCTCGGCGGCGCAGTATTTT
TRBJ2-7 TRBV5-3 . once CAPSRYEQYF TGTGCCCCAAGCAGGTACGAGCAGTACTTC
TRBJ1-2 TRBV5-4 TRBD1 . CASSLNRGVDGYTF TGTGCCAGCAGCTTGAACAGGGGAGTCGATGGCTACACCTTC
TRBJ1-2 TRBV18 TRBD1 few CASSLTGPNYGYTF TGTGCCAGCTCACTGACAGGGCCTAACTATGGCTACACCTTC
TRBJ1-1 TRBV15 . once CATSKGQVNTEAFF TGTGCCACCAGCAAGGGACAAGTGAACACTGAAGCTTTCTTT
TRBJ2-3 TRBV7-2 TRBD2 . CASRLPGLSTDTQYF TGTGCCAGCAGACTTCCGGGACTAAGCACAGATACGCAGTATTTT
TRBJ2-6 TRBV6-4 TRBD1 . CASIQTGGARGANVLTF TGTGCCAGCATCCAGACAGGGGGCGCGAGGGGGGCCAACGTCCTGACTTTC
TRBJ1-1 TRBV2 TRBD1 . CASILDRVSTEAFF TGTGCCAGCATTCTAGACAGGGTAAGCACTGAAGCTTTCTTT
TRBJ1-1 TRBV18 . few CASSPPFNTEAFF TGTGCCAGCTCACCCCCCTTTAACACTGAAGCTTTCTTT
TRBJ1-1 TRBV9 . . CASSPRGGGEAFF TGTGCCAGCAGCCCCCGAGGGGGGGGTGAAGCTTTCTTT
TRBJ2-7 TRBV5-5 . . CASSLFDRLTYEQYF TGTGCCAGCAGCTTGTTCGACCGACTGACCTACGAGCAGTACTTC
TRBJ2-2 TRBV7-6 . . CASSLNLGTSNTGELFF TGTGCCAGCAGCTTGAACCTGGGGACTTCGAACACCGGGGAGCTGTTTTTT
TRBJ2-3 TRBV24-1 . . CATAPDTQYF TGTGCCACCGCGCCAGATACGCAGTATTTT
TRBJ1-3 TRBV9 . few CASSVAAVAGNTIYF TGTGCCAGCAGCGTGGCCGCGGTGGCTGGAAACACCATATATTTT
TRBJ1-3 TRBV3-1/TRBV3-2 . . CASSQARVRGMSAGNTIYF TGTGCCAGCAGCCAAGCGAGGGTAAGGGGGATGTCGGCTGGAAACACCATATATTTT